These 29 T cell receptor beta chains originate from one sample sequenced in a study of HIV-infected patients and healthy controls. cDNA was made from about 500 ng RNA using alpha and beta constant primers. Separate chain-specific third strand synthesis with multiplexing indices produced the alpha and beta libraries. TCRdb re-derived calls from the 5' RACE reads in MiXCR, one entry per CDR3 protein. This sample carries around 7,400 distinct CDR3 sequences, less than 9.5% of them seen once, and the ten largest clones take over 15%. Whole blood was used without fractionation, so all unsorted peripheral T cells were included. Specimen: blood, collected before antiretroviral therapy. All receptors derive from an adult with HIV infection.

The V call is TRBV4-1, the J call TRBJ1-4; maybe TRBD1 (6 bases). The germline V and J ends were trimmed by 0 bases and 0 bases, with 17 bases remaining between them. CDR1 is MGHRA, CDR2 YSYEKL, per germline. This CDR3 spans 19 amino acids. As DNA, the CDR3 is TGCGCCAGCAGCCAAGAACCCGGAGGGGGAGTGGCAACTAATGAAAAACTGTTTTTT. Protein: CASSQEPGGGVATNEKLFF.

This clonotype has only a few counts. The rearrangement uses TRBV5-1 and TRBJ2-7; TRBD1 matches 10 bases. The CDR3 extends over 14 amino acids. The junction had 3 bases not matched to a gene; V was cut back by 2 bases and J by 4 bases. Germline lookup yields CDR1 SGHRS and CDR2 YFSETQ. The CDR3 DNA follows: TGCGCCAGCAGCTTCGGGACAGGGGTGTACGAGCAGTACTTC. Protein product: CASSFGTGVYEQYF.

By frequency in the sample, this clonotype is medium-sized. The chain has TRBV19 and TRBJ2-7; D perhaps matches TRBD2 (6 bases). V was cut by 3 bases and J by 0 bases, with 12 bases left in between. The CDR3 is made up of 15 amino acids. In germline, CDR1 is LNHDA, CDR2 SQIVND (reference sequence). CDR3 region: CASSIGGVSSYEQYF. As DNA, the CDR3 is TGTGCCAGTAGTATCGGCGGGGTTAGCTCCTACGAGCAGTACTTC.

The table lists this clonotype with many counts. This chain connects TRBV7-8 to TRBJ2-1, with D possibly matching TRBD1 (5 bases). V lost 1 base, J lost 3 bases, and 10 bases lay in between. Germline V gene sequence: CDR1 SGHVS, CDR2 FQNEAQ. This CDR3 is 15 amino acids long. The CDR3 loop is CASSLGTGIYNEQFF. In nucleotides, the CDR3 is TGTGCCAGCAGCTTAGGAACAGGAATCTACAATGAGCAGTTCTTC.

By share, this clonotype ranks as medium-sized. This chain uses TRBV6-5 with TRBJ2-3; no clear D gene. Germline V lookup: CDR1 MNHEY, CDR2 SVGAGI. Trimming pared 6 bases from V and 6 bases from J, leaving 13 bases between. This CDR3 has 13 residues. The CDR3 is CASSPFKRDTQYF. The CDR3 DNA follows: TGTGCCAGCAGCCCCTTTAAGAGGGATACGCAGTATTTT.

Many counts were recorded for this clonotype. The V and J genes are TRBV7-6 and TRBJ2-1, with D perhaps TRBD2 (5 bases). Germline V gives CDR1 SGHVS, CDR2 FNYEAQ. This CDR3 spans 12 amino acids. The V end lost 2 bases, the J end lost 7 bases, and 6 bases lay between the germline ends. This chain's CDR3 is CASSLTRNEQFF. The CDR3 DNA is TGTGCCAGCAGCTTAACTAGGAATGAGCAGTTCTTC.

This clonotype occurred many times. The chain couples TRBV5-6 to TRBJ1-5, with a weak D call TRBD1 (5 bases). The germline gives CDR1 SGHDT, CDR2 YYEEEE. The CDR3 contains 14 residues. V was cut by 4 bases and J by 3 bases, with 11 bases left in between. Written as DNA, the CDR3 is TGTGCCAGCAGCGGAGGGGTGGTCAATCAGCCCCAGCATTTT. Amino acid sequence: CASSGGVVNQPQHF.

This clonotype is classed as medium-sized (0.01 to 0.1%). The V and J genes are TRBV7-9 and TRBJ1-5; D is unresolved. CDR3 size: 13 residues. The germline V and J ends were trimmed by 3 bases and 3 bases, with 6 bases remaining between them. Germline loops: CDR1 SEHNR, CDR2 FQNEAQ (reference sequence). The CDR3 coding sequence is TGTGCCAGCAGCTTTGACAACAATCAGCCCCAGCATTTT. It yields the protein CASSFDNNQPQHF.

This clonotype is medium-sized in the sample. The V and J genes are TRBV20-1 and TRBJ2-1; D unclear. The CDR3 length is 13 residues. The V and J ends lost 5 bases and 9 bases respectively, with 17 bases between them. Germline-derived CDR1 and CDR2 are DFQATT and SNEGSKA (reference sequence). The DNA of the CDR3 is TGCAGTGCTCTGACTCCTTTCGGGCCTGAGCAGTTCTTC. Translation gives CSALTPFGPEQFF.

This clonotype was recorded many times. V usage is TRBV6-1 and J usage is TRBJ1-1, with D unresolved. CDR1 is MNHNS, CDR2 SASEGT, per germline. The germline V and J ends were trimmed by 0 bases and 5 bases, with 10 bases remaining between them. The CDR3 runs to 14 residues. The CDR3 coding sequence is TGTGCCAGCAGTGAAGCTACCGAGAGGACTGAAGCTTTCTTT. Protein: CASSEATERTEAFF.

This clonotype came up a few times. The rearrangement joins TRBV4-1 to TRBJ2-3; the D gene is possibly TRBD2 (6 bases). Germline CDR1 and CDR2: MGHRA and YSYEKL. CDR3 size: 17 residues. Trimming left V 3 bases short and J 1 base short, with 17 bases between. CDR3 DNA sequence: TGCGCCAGCAGCCACCTCGGGTTGGGACTTGGCACAGATACGCAGTATTTT. It is translated as CASSHLGLGLGTDTQYF.

This chain joins TRBV6-4 and TRBJ2-1, with 10 bases lining up with TRBD2. The CDR3 spans 16 residues. Germline CDR1 is MRHNA and CDR2 is SNTAGT. The junction had 5 bases not matched to a gene; V was cut back by 0 bases and J by 6 bases. The CDR3 DNA sequence: TGTGCCAGCAGTGACTCGTGGCTAGCGGGGGTCAATGAGCAGTTCTTC. It is translated as CASSDSWLAGVNEQFF.

There are many counts of this clonotype. The chain combines TRBV18 with TRBJ2-7; the match to TRBD1 covers 8 bases. The CDR3 runs to 14 residues. J was trimmed by 2 bases and V by 3 bases; bases with no gene match: 3. Germline V gene sequence: CDR1 KGHSH, CDR2 LQKENI. Here the CDR3 DNA reads TGTGCCAGCTCACCTGACAGGGGAACCTACGAGCAGTACTTC. Its translation: CASSPDRGTYEQYF.

Remarks on this clonotype: Given a much more abundant clone one base away, this may be a read error. The V gene is TRBV29-1, the J gene TRBJ2-1; 7 bases match TRBD2. The CDR3 length is 16 residues. The junction had 21 bases not matched to a gene; V was cut back by 4 bases and J by 12 bases. Germline lookup yields CDR1 SQVTM and CDR2 ANQGSEA. The CDR3 coding sequence is TGCAGCGTTGCCCCTTCTTGGCGGGAGTCCGCAGATGGGCAGTTCTTC. Its translation: CSVAPSWRESADGQFF.

There are many counts of this clonotype. The chain joins TRBV5-6 to TRBJ2-5, with D uncertain. Per germline, CDR1 SGHDT and CDR2 YYEEEE. This CDR3 has 16 residues. Trimming removed 1 base at V and 1 base at J, with 14 bases between. In nucleotides, the CDR3 is TGTGCCAGCAGCTTGACGCCGATCGGTGTCCAAGAGACCCAGTACTTC. This gives the protein CASSLTPIGVQETQYF. The full variable domain, its missing parts supplied by reference TRBV5-6 and TRBJ2-5, is DAGVTQSPTHLIKTRGQQVTLRCSPKSGHDTVSWYQQALGQGPQFIFQYYEEEERQRGNFPDRFSGHQFPNYSSELNVNALLLGDSALYLCASSLTPIGVQETQYFGPGTRLLVL.

The chain is built from TRBV20-1 and TRBJ1-4, with D hard to call. This CDR3 is built from 16 residues. V was cut by 0 bases and J by 0 bases, with 11 bases left in between. Germline values: CDR1 DFQATT, CDR2 SNEGSKA (reference sequence). The CDR3 protein is CSARDPEDATNEKLFF. The CDR3 DNA follows: TGCAGTGCTAGAGATCCTGAAGATGCAACTAATGAAAAACTGTTTTTT.

This clonotype has at least ten counts. V gene TRBV14 combines with J gene TRBJ2-1; the D is unclear. The germline V gene encodes CDR1 SGHDN and CDR2 FVKESK. V lost 6 bases to trimming and J lost 6 bases, with 9 bases between them. This CDR3 contains 12 residues. As DNA, the CDR3 is TGTGCCAGCAGTTCCCACATCAATGAGCAGTTCTTC. It yields the protein CASSSHINEQFF.

There are many counts of this clonotype. V usage is TRBV10-3 and J usage is TRBJ1-1, with 10 positions matching TRBD1. The CDR3 length is 14 residues. CDR1 and CDR2 (germline): ENHRY, SYGVKD. The J segment lost 1 base and the V segment lost 5 bases, leaving 1 base of the junction unmatched. In nucleotides, the CDR3 is TGTGCCATCAGTAGGGACAGGGGGAACACTGAAGCTTTCTTT. Its protein product is CAISRDRGNTEAFF.

By its share, this clonotype is medium-sized (0.01 to 0.1%). The chain links TRBV28 to TRBJ2-7; D may match TRBD1 or TRBD2 (5 bases each). Between the trimmed V and J ends, which lost 4 bases and 4 bases, there was a span of 14 bases. Looked up from germline, CDR1 is MDHEN and CDR2 is SYDVKM. The CDR3 sequence is 14 residues long. CDR3 protein: CASSSGTYEYEQYF. CDR3 nucleotides: TGTGCCAGCAGTTCGGGGACCTATGAGTACGAGCAGTACTTC.

This clonotype was counted at least ten times. V and J are TRBV30 and TRBJ2-1; D is perhaps TRBD2 (6 bases). The CDR3 is made up of 13 amino acids. In germline, CDR1 is GTSNPN, CDR2 SVGIG (reference sequence). V shed 5 bases and J shed 7 bases, with 15 bases lying between them. CDR3 sequence: CAWALGGINEQFF. As DNA, the CDR3 is TGTGCCTGGGCCCTCGGCGGGATAAATGAGCAGTTCTTC.

This clonotype was seen ten or more times. The DNA of the CDR3 is TGCAGCGCGGGGGGACTAGCGGGGGCAGATACGCAGTATTTT. Its translation is CSAGGLAGADTQYF. V usage is TRBV29-1 and J usage is TRBJ2-3; 14 bases line up with TRBD2. Per the germline V gene, CDR1 is SQVTM and CDR2 is ANQGSEA. The CDR3 extends over 14 amino acids. The trim removed 7 bases at V and 4 bases at J, leaving 4 bases unmatched.

This clonotype was seen ten or more times. V usage is TRBV19 and J usage is TRBJ1-5, with TRBD1 matching over 8 bases. Germline CDR1 is LNHDA and CDR2 is SQIVND (reference sequence). This CDR3 spans 14 amino acids. The V segment lost 3 bases and the J segment 2 bases; nucleotides outside the gene matches: 0. The CDR3 DNA follows: TGTGCCAGTAGTATGACAGGGGGCAATCAGCCCCAGCATTTT. This gives the protein CASSMTGGNQPQHF.

This clonotype was recorded many times. V usage is TRBV7-3 and J usage is TRBJ2-2; tentatively, D is TRBD2 (6 bases). The V gene's germline CDR1 is SGHTA and CDR2 FQGTGA. V was cut by 4 bases and J by 4 bases, with 13 bases left in between. The CDR3 totals 15 residues. The CDR3 reads CASSSWRSGTGELFF. DNA of the CDR3: TGTGCCAGCAGCTCATGGCGTAGCGGCACCGGGGAGCTGTTTTTT.

This clonotype was seen ten or more times. V and J are TRBV27 and TRBJ2-1; D not resolved. The V gene's germline CDR1 is MNHEY and CDR2 SMNVEV (reference sequence). The CDR3 covers 14 residues. Trimming pared 4 bases from V and 8 bases from J, leaving 15 bases between. The CDR3 loop is CASSSPHLDHEQFF. The CDR3 DNA reads as TGTGCCAGCAGTTCCCCCCACTTAGACCATGAGCAGTTCTTC.

This clonotype is judged medium-sized. This rearrangement joins TRBV12-3 or TRBV12-4 to TRBJ1-5; D is ambiguous. The CDR3 extends over 14 amino acids. V shed 1 base and J shed 2 bases, with 6 bases lying between them. The chain's CDR3 is CASSLVVGNQPQHF. The CDR3 nucleotides are TGTGCCAGCAGTTTAGTGGTCGGCAATCAGCCCCAGCATTTT.

Ten or more counts support this clonotype. The chain joins TRBV7-9 to TRBJ2-3, with 9 bases matching TRBD1. Losses at the gene ends were 5 bases for V and 0 bases for J; bases not matched to a gene: 3. There are 15 residues in the CDR3. The germline V gene has CDR1 SEHNR and CDR2 FQNEAQ (reference sequence). CDR3 nucleotide sequence: TGTGCCAGCAGCCTAGGGACAGGGAGCACAGATACGCAGTATTTT. This sequence encodes CASSLGTGSTDTQYF.

The rearrangement joins TRBV14 to TRBJ2-2, with 8 bases that match TRBD2. With V trimmed by 4 bases and J by 3 bases, 10 bases remained unmatched. Germline V gene data show CDR1 as SGHDN and CDR2 as FVKESK. The CDR3 is 17 residues long. The CDR3 loop is CASSLLTSARDTGELFF. For the CDR3, the DNA is TGTGCCAGCAGCCTCTTGACTAGCGCCCGTGACACCGGGGAGCTGTTTTTT.

In its sample, this clonotype is medium-sized. The genes are TRBV7-6 and TRBJ2-7; D not resolved. CDR3 length: 16 amino acids. Germline V gene data show CDR1 as SGHVS and CDR2 as FNYEAQ. V gave up 5 bases and J gave up 4 bases, with 21 bases separating them. CDR3 DNA sequence: TGTGCCAGCAGCCGCCCCCTTCGTGGGGTTGAATACGAGCAGTACTTC. It encodes CASSRPLRGVEYEQYF.

By sample share, this clonotype is medium-sized. The genes are TRBV7-2 and TRBJ1-4; weak D call: TRBD1 (5 bases). The CDR3 has 15 amino acids. Germline V gene data show CDR1 as SGHTA and CDR2 as FQGNSA. The V end lost 2 bases, the J end lost 4 bases, and 11 bases lay between the germline ends. The CDR3 is CASSLYGGINEKLFF. In nucleotides, the CDR3 is TGTGCCAGCAGCTTATACGGGGGAATTAATGAAAAACTGTTTTTT.